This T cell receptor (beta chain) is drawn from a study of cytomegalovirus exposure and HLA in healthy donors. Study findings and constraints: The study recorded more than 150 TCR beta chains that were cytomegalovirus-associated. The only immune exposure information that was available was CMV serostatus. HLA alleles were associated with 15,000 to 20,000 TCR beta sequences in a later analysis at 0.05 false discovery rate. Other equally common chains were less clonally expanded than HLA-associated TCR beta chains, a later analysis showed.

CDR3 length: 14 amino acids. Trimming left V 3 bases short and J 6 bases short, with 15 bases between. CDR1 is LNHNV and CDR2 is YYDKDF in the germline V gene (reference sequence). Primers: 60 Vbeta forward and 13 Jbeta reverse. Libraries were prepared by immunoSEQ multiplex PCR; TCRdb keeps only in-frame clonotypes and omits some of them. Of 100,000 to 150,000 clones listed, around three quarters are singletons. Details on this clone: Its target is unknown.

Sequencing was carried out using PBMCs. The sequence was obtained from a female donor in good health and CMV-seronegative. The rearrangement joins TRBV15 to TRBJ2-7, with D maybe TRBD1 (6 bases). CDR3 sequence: CATSRTTRGFEQYF. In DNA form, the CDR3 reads TGTGCCACCAGCAGGACGACGAGGGGGTTCGAGCAGTACTTC. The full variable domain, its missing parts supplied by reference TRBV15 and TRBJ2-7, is DAMVIQNPRYQVTQFGKPVTLSCSQTLNHNVMYWYQQKSSQAPKLLFHYYDKDFNNEADTPDNFQSRRPNTSFCFLDIRSPGLGDTAMYLCATSRTTRGFEQYFGPGTRLTVT.